The clone carrying this TCR beta chain was recorded only once. In the source study's methods: Reference gene primer amplification in the assay estimated nucleated cell counts. Some clones are missing from TCRdb's copy, which holds only in-frame ones; the method was immunoSEQ multiplex PCR. From that table come the V and J calls and clone size; the DNA was used to work out D and trimming. The data show about 190,000 clones, roughly 90% seen once. This sample is part of a study of blood T cell repertoires in COVID-19. For the study at large: Collection of acute and convalescent COVID-19 samples took place in the United States, Italy and Spain.

This CDR3 region has 13 residues. With 5 bases removed from V and 5 bases from J, the gap between germline ends came to 10 bases. CDR1 and CDR2 from the germline V gene are SGHAT and FQNNGV. The clonotype originates from a man aged 45-60 years with acute or convalescent COVID-19. This chain joins TRBV11-2 and TRBJ1-5; the D gene is possibly TRBD1 (5 bases). Sequences were obtained from peripheral blood. The CDR3, as DNA: TGTGCCAGCAGCATGGGGCCCGATCAGCCCCAGCATTTT. Translated, it gives CASSMGPDQPQHF.